Listed below are T cell receptor beta chains from one sample, sequenced in a study of OX40 agonist ivuxolimab in advanced cancers. This table comes from immunoSEQ multiplex PCR, and its TCRdb copy is limited to in-frame clones, with some not included. The table has 70,000 to 85,000 clones, around 94% seen once. The source was CD4+ or CD8+ T cells sorted from blood, collected in a trial of the OX40 agonist ivuxolimab. Receptor source: an adult with an advanced solid tumor such as melanoma, head and neck, liver or kidney cancer. CDR3s include the opening cysteine and the closing phenylalanine or tryptophan. Each record gives: J gene, clone size, V gene, D gene, CDR3 DNA, CDR3 protein. D genes are given only for firm matches. Size is stated for part of the rows, as once, few or many counts, or as a class when the clone is expanded.

TRBJ2-1 | NA | TRBV29-1 | TRBD2 | TGCAGCGTTGAAGTAGGGACTAGCGGGGATAGCTCCTACAATGAGCAGTTCTTC | CSVEVGTSGDSSYNEQFF
TRBJ2-5 | NA | TRBV18 | NA | TGTGCCAGCTCACCAACGACAGGGAGGATCAAGACCCAGTACTTC | CASSPTTGRIKTQYF
TRBJ2-7 | NA | TRBV4-2 | NA | TGTGCCAGCAGCCAAGACCCGGACTGGCAATCCTACGAGCAGTACTTC | CASSQDPDWQSYEQYF
TRBJ2-7 | NA | TRBV30 | TRBD1 | TGTGCCTGGAGGGGGACAGGAGCCTCCTACGAGCAGTACTTC | CAWRGTGASYEQYF
TRBJ1-2 | NA | TRBV5-6 | TRBD1 | TGTGCCAGCAGCTTGGCCGTTCAGGGGGTCTATGGCTACACCTTC | CASSLAVQGVYGYTF
TRBJ1-5 | NA | TRBV28 | TRBD1 | TGTGCCAGCACCTTAGTGGCCACAGGGGTTGGCAATCAGCCCCAGCATTTT | CASTLVATGVGNQPQHF
TRBJ2-1 | NA | TRBV9 | TRBD2 | TGTGCCAGCAGCGTAGCGGGAGGGACCCTTGAGCAGTTCTTC | CASSVAGGTLEQFF
TRBJ2-2 | NA | TRBV7-3 | NA | TGTGCCAGCAGCTTAATGGGGCCCGGGGAGCTGTTTTTT | CASSLMGPGELFF
TRBJ1-1 | NA | TRBV19 | TRBD1 | TGTGCCAGTAGTTGGGGACAGGGCTTGAACACTGAAGCTTTCTTT | CASSWGQGLNTEAFF
TRBJ2-5 | NA | TRBV5-1 | TRBD2 | TGCGCCAGCAGTGGTCTAGCGGACCCAAGGGAGACCCAGTACTTC | CASSGLADPRETQYF
TRBJ2-1 | NA | TRBV19 | TRBD2 | TGTGCCAGTAGTATGCGGGGGTGGGCCGCGGCCTACAATGAGCAGTTCTTC | CASSMRGWAAAYNEQFF
TRBJ2-7 | NA | TRBV5-6 | NA | TGTGCCAGCAGCCTGAGCTCCTACGAGCAGTACTTC | CASSLSSYEQYF
TRBJ1-2 | NA | TRBV6-6 | NA | TGTGCCAGCAGTGACGATCCGCCCTATGGCTACACCTTC | CASSDDPPYGYTF
TRBJ2-7 | once | TRBV11-3 | TRBD2 | TGTGCCAGCAGCTTAGTTTTGGCGGGAGTTCACGAGCGGTACTTC | CASSLVLAGVHERYF
TRBJ2-1 | NA | TRBV14 | TRBD1 | TGTGCCAGCAGCCAAGGGCAGGGACAGGGTGCCCTGGATGAGCAGTTCTTC | CASSQGQGQGALDEQFF
TRBJ2-5 | NA | TRBV28 | NA | TGTGCCAGCACCTATCGGGGCAGGTCCGAGACCCAGTACTTC | CASTYRGRSETQYF
TRBJ1-1 | NA | TRBV6-5 | NA | TGTGCCAGCAGTTACTACGAACAGGTCACTGAAGCTTTCTTT | CASSYYEQVTEAFF
TRBJ1-3 | NA | TRBV13 | NA | TGTGCCAGCGCTGGGCGCGACTCTGGAAACACCATATATTTT | CASAGRDSGNTIYF
TRBJ2-7 | NA | TRBV5-1 | NA | TGCGCCAGCAGGCAGGGAGGCGAGCAGTACTTC | CASRQGGEQYF
TRBJ1-2 | NA | TRBV10-3 | NA | TGTGCCATCAGGACGAACTATGGCTACACCTTC | CAIRTNYGYTF
TRBJ2-7 | NA | TRBV6-1 | NA | TGTGCCAGCAAGGTCGAACAAACGTCCTACGAGCAGTACTTC | CASKVEQTSYEQYF
TRBJ2-7 | NA | TRBV7-2 | NA | TGTGCCAGCAGCGCCCGGGACTCCCTTGGCGAGCAGTACTTC | CASSARDSLGEQYF
TRBJ2-7 | NA | TRBV4-1 | TRBD1 | TGCGCCAGCAGCGCTGGGACAGCCTACGAGCAGTACTTC | CASSAGTAYEQYF
TRBJ2-1 | NA | TRBV4-3 | NA | TGCGCCAGCAGCTATGACAGGTACAATGAGCAGTTCTTC | CASSYDRYNEQFF
TRBJ2-7 | NA | TRBV7-3 | NA | TGTGCCAGCAGCTTCAACCCCGCCTACGAGCAGTACTTC | CASSFNPAYEQYF
TRBJ2-3 | NA | TRBV27 | NA | TGTGCCAGCAGCTATCGCCTTAGCACAGATACGCAGTATTTT | CASSYRLSTDTQYF
TRBJ2-7 | NA | TRBV5-3 | TRBD1 | TGTGCCAGAAGCTTGCTTAGAACGGGACAGGACCCTAAGGGATACGAGCAGTACTTC | CARSLLRTGQDPKGYEQYF
TRBJ2-1 | NA | TRBV10-1 | NA | TGCGCCAGCAGTGAGTCGGCCCACTATCGGAATGAGCAGTTCTTC | CASSESAHYRNEQFF